One TCR beta chain is described in this entry. Its target is not known. The sample belongs to a study of OX40 agonist ivuxolimab in advanced cancers. The study, taken as a whole, reports: Clones of CD4+ and CD8+ blood T cells grew by week 6 at doses of 0.1 to 3.0 mg/kg. In the 0.1-3.0 mg/kg groups, partial responders showed among the lowest expansion. The study found that CD8+ T cells averaged more expanded clones than CD4+.

Method: immunoSEQ multiplex PCR; TCRdb's copy keeps in-frame clones and lacks some. This repertoire shows around 19,000 clones, roughly 74% found once; its top ten account for 14% to 15%. The trim removed 0 bases at V and 4 bases at J, leaving 4 bases unmatched. The CDR3 is made up of 15 amino acids. Per the germline V gene, CDR1 is MGHRA and CDR2 is YSYEKL. Specimen: CD4+ or CD8+ T cells sorted from blood, collected in a trial of the OX40 agonist ivuxolimab. The V call is TRBV4-1, the J call TRBJ1-2, with 8 bases that match TRBD1. This receptor was taken from an adult with an advanced solid tumor such as melanoma, head and neck, liver or kidney cancer. CDR3 protein: CASSQDRDRFYGYTF. The CDR3 DNA is TGCGCCAGCAGCCAAGATCGGGACAGGTTCTATGGCTACACCTTC.